This entry lists 9 T cell receptor beta chains sequenced from one sample in a study of T cell responses to AZD1222 COVID-19 vaccine. Clones were sequenced by immunoSEQ multiplex PCR, and TCRdb holds only the in-frame ones, with some missing. The sample holds roughly 100,000 clones; 85% to 90% are singletons and the top ten take 4% to 6%. Specimen: peripheral blood, collected on day 0 of AZD1222 vaccination. The source of these receptors is an adult in good health.

The chain links TRBV28 to TRBJ2-1, with D hard to call. Germline loops: CDR1 MDHEN, CDR2 SYDVKM. V lost 3 bases and J 1 base, leaving 7 bases between the germline ends. The CDR3 contains 14 residues. The CDR3 coding sequence is TGTGCCAGCAGTTTTCGGCGGTCCTACAATGAGCAGTTCTTC. It is translated as CASSFRRSYNEQFF.

V usage is TRBV28 and J usage is TRBJ2-5; a possible D gene is TRBD2 (6 bases). Between the trimmed V and J ends, which lost 2 bases and 3 bases, there was a span of 10 bases. From germline, CDR1 is MDHEN and CDR2 SYDVKM. The CDR3 has 14 residues. The CDR3 sequence is CASSLGGWEETQYF. CDR3 coding DNA: TGTGCCAGCAGTTTAGGGGGGTGGGAAGAGACCCAGTACTTC.

The chain couples TRBV7-8 to TRBJ2-7; 12 bases are a match to TRBD2. Losses at the gene ends were 5 bases for V and 4 bases for J; bases not matched to a gene: 6. From germline, CDR1 is SGHVS and CDR2 FQNEAQ. This CDR3 has 15 amino acids. CDR3 sequence (DNA): TGTGCCAGCAGCCGAGGACTAGCGGGGTTGTACGAGCAGTACTTC. Its translation is CASSRGLAGLYEQYF.

V usage is TRBV28 and J usage is TRBJ1-4, with D hard to call. Per germline, CDR1 MDHEN and CDR2 SYDVKM. V was clipped by 4 bases and J by 4 bases, with 13 bases between them. The CDR3 spans 15 residues. The CDR3 region has the DNA TGTGCCAGCAGTTCCTTGGGGTCCGTTAATGAAAAACTGTTTTTT. Translation: CASSSLGSVNEKLFF.

V is TRBV6-6 and J is TRBJ1-5; D unresolved. CDR1 is MNHNY and CDR2 is SVGAGI in the germline V gene (reference sequence). This CDR3 is built from 15 residues. Trimming removed 7 bases at V and 3 bases at J, with 16 bases between. This CDR3 is CASTRSRPDNQPQHF. In nucleotides, the CDR3 is TGTGCCAGCACTCGATCTAGGCCTGACAATCAGCCCCAGCATTTT.

The chain employs TRBV19 and TRBJ1-2, with 7 bases aligning to TRBD1. The CDR3 runs to 13 residues. J gave up 3 bases and V 4 bases, and 2 bases lay outside the gene matches. From germline, CDR1 is LNHDA and CDR2 SQIVND (reference sequence). CDR3 region: CASSNTGDYGYTF. For the CDR3, the DNA is TGTGCCAGTAGTAATACAGGGGACTATGGCTACACCTTC.

The genes are TRBV2 and TRBJ2-3; D ambiguous. Germline values: CDR1 SNHLY, CDR2 FYNNEI. The CDR3 is made up of 12 amino acids. Trimming removed 3 bases at V and 1 base at J, with 2 bases between. CDR3 in DNA: TGTGCCAGCAGTGATGGCACAGATACGCAGTATTTT. Translated: CASSDGTDTQYF.

The V gene is TRBV29-1, the J gene TRBJ2-7, with 10 bases lining up with TRBD2. Germline-derived CDR1 and CDR2 are SQVTM and ANQGSEA. V gave up 7 bases and J gave up 6 bases; unmatched junction bases: 12. The CDR3 has 14 amino acids. CDR3 protein: CSAGGGTSAIEQYF. The CDR3 coding sequence is TGCAGCGCGGGGGGAGGGACTAGCGCGATCGAGCAGTACTTC.

The chain uses TRBV3-1 (or the pseudogene TRBV3-2) and TRBJ2-3; D might be TRBD2 (5 bases). This CDR3 has 16 amino acids. V was pared by 5 bases and J by 3 bases, with 18 bases between. The germline V gene encodes CDR1 LGHDT and CDR2 YNNKEL (reference sequence). The CDR3 loop reads CASSYLWRAGTDTQYF. The CDR3 DNA reads TGTGCCAGCAGCTACCTTTGGCGGGCCGGTACAGATACGCAGTATTTT.